The 22 T cell receptor beta chains in this list originate from one sample, sequenced in a study of human T cells and chemical hapten exposure. A single record per CDR3 protein comes from TCRdb applying MiXCR to the RACE reads. Found here are 100,000 to 150,000 distinct CDR3 sequences, 8.5% to 9.5% of them singletons; the top ten hold roughly 2%. Sample time point: healthy volunteer bleed at 2 weeks. Someone pulled total RNA out of unfractionated whole blood. What was sequenced was whole blood. The receptors stem from a male donor in good health. Some clones in this sample may be carry-over from other donors' samples.

A note on this clonotype: Germline and junction disagree at one end, which may indicate a read error. The rearrangement uses TRBV4-2 and TRBJ1-4; D ambiguous. CDR1 and CDR2 from the germline V gene are LGHNA and YNFKEQ. This CDR3 contains 14 residues. As DNA, the CDR3 is TGCGCCAGCAGCCAAGATCACAGTAATGAAAAACTGTTTTTT. This translates into CASSQDHSNEKLFF.

The genes are TRBV29-1 and TRBJ2-5; D is possibly TRBD1 (5 bases). The CDR3 covers 14 residues. The germline V gene has CDR1 SQVTM and CDR2 ANQGSEA. V was trimmed by 3 bases and J by 2 bases, leaving 13 bases between them. CDR3 sequence: CSVEGRVTQETQYF. The CDR3 DNA follows: TGCAGCGTTGAGGGCAGGGTAACGCAAGAGACCCAGTACTTC.

This chain connects TRBV5-1 to TRBJ2-7, with TRBD1 identical over 9 bases. The CDR3 length is 17 residues. The ends lost 3 bases at V and 2 bases at J; junction bases unmatched: 12. Germline lookup yields CDR1 SGHRS and CDR2 YFSETQ. This CDR3 is CASSSTAGTGNTYEQYF. The CDR3 DNA sequence: TGCGCCAGCAGCTCGACCGCCGGGACAGGGAATACCTACGAGCAGTACTTC. Full variable domain (outside the CDR3, taken from reference TRBV5-1 and TRBJ2-7): KAGVTQTPRYLIKTRGQQVTLSCSPISGHRSVSWYQQTPGQGLQFLFEYFSETQRNKGNFPGRFSGRQFSNSRSEMNVSTLELGDSALYLCASSSTAGTGNTYEQYFGPGTRLTVT.

This clonotype was picked up many times. The chain links TRBV11-2 to TRBJ2-1; the match to TRBD2 covers 8 bases. The CDR3 consists of 14 residues. With V trimmed by 5 bases and J by 8 bases, 8 bases remained unmatched. The germline V gene has CDR1 SGHAT and CDR2 FQNNGV. The CDR3: CASSGGTSDDEQFF. CDR3 nucleotides: TGTGCCAGCAGCGGCGGGACTAGTGACGATGAGCAGTTCTTC.

This clonotype came up a few times. This chain connects TRBV20-1 to TRBJ2-2, with 7 bases fitting TRBD2. From germline, CDR1 is DFQATT and CDR2 SNEGSKA (reference sequence). The V gene end was trimmed by 2 bases and the J gene end by 4 bases; junction bases not matched to a gene: 10. This CDR3 spans 16 amino acids. The CDR3 sequence: CSARTISGGTTGELFF. The CDR3 DNA reads TGCAGTGCTAGAACCATTTCGGGGGGAACCACCGGGGAGCTGTTTTTT.

This clonotype was picked up a small number of times. V and J are TRBV4-3 and TRBJ1-1; 10 nucleotides match TRBD1. The CDR3 consists of 18 residues. CDR1 LGHNA and CDR2 YSLEER come from the germline V gene. J gave up 1 base and V 0 bases, and 8 bases lay outside the gene matches. CDR3 coding DNA: TGCGCCAGCAGCCAAGATGGCGTAGGGACAGGGGCGAACACTGAAGCTTTCTTT. Its protein is CASSQDGVGTGANTEAFF.

Ten or more counts support this clonotype. The V call is TRBV12-3 or TRBV12-4, the J call TRBJ1-1; 7 bases align to TRBD1. V lost 7 bases, J lost 7 bases, and 9 bases stayed unmatched. CDR3 length: 13 residues. CDR3 sequence reads: CASNVGQASEAFF. CDR3 nucleotides: TGTGCCAGCAATGTCGGACAGGCCAGTGAAGCTTTCTTT.

The J gene is TRBJ2-5, the V gene TRBV4-2; 11 bases agree with TRBD1. The J segment lost 5 bases and the V segment lost 1 base, leaving 3 bases of the junction unmatched. The CDR3 sequence is 15 residues long. Germline CDR1 and CDR2: LGHNA and YNFKEQ. This chain's CDR3 is CASSQGGTGGETQYF. The DNA for the CDR3 is TGTGCCAGCAGCCAAGGTGGGACAGGGGGTGAGACCCAGTACTTC.

The chain links TRBV6-6 to TRBJ2-7; 9 nucleotides agree with TRBD2. CDR3 length: 13 amino acids. Germline trimming cut 8 bases from V and 2 bases from J; bases unmatched to any gene: 4. Germline CDR1 reads MNHNY; CDR2 reads SVGAGI (reference sequence). CDR3 loop: CASQAGGAYEQYF. The CDR3, as DNA: TGTGCCAGCCAAGCGGGAGGCGCCTACGAGCAGTACTTC.

This clonotype was counted between two and nine times. The chain is built from TRBV4-1 and TRBJ2-1, with D possibly being TRBD1 (5 bases). This CDR3 region has 18 residues. The germline V gene has CDR1 MGHRA and CDR2 YSYEKL. V was shortened by 1 base and J by 8 bases, with 24 bases between the two germline ends. CDR3 nucleotide sequence: TGCGCCAGCAGCCAAGGGGCAGGGTGGGATATAGGTTCTTATGAGCAGTTCTTC. Residues: CASSQGAGWDIGSYEQFF.

At least ten counts were recorded for this clonotype. The rearrangement joins TRBV7-9 to TRBJ1-6; no firm D call. Germline CDR1 SEHNR, CDR2 FQNEAQ (reference sequence). The CDR3 loop spans 16 amino acids. The V end was cut by 4 bases, the J end by 4 bases, with 14 bases between. This chain's CDR3 is CASSSDESGYNSPLHF. The DNA of the CDR3 is TGTGCCAGCAGCTCAGACGAGTCGGGGTATAATTCACCCCTCCACTTT.

The gene calls are TRBV9 and TRBJ2-1; the match to TRBD2 covers 8 bases. CDR3 length equals 17 residues. The junction had 7 bases not matched to a gene; V was cut back by 0 bases and J by 2 bases. The germline V gene has CDR1 SGDLS and CDR2 YYNGEE. The DNA of the CDR3 is TGTGCCAGCAGCGTAGACTATAGCGGGGCTACCTACAATGAGCAGTTCTTC. It yields the protein CASSVDYSGATYNEQFF.

This clonotype has a count of ten or more. The chain combines TRBV6-2 or TRBV6-3 with TRBJ2-5; D remains unclear. V lost 4 bases and J lost 3, with 9 bases in between. In germline, CDR1 is MNHEY, CDR2 SVGEGT. The CDR3 has 13 amino acids. CDR3 in amino acids: CASSSAPKETQYF. In DNA, the CDR3 is TGTGCCAGCAGTTCGGCCCCTAAAGAGACCCAGTACTTC.

V is TRBV11-2 and J is TRBJ2-1; TRBD2 matches at 10 bases. Germline V gene data show CDR1 as SGHAT and CDR2 as FQNNGV. J lost 2 bases, V lost 5 bases, and 12 bases had no gene match. The CDR3 length is 18 residues. CDR3 sequence reads: CASSLSLAGEYPYNEQFF. For the CDR3, the DNA is TGTGCCAGCAGCCTGAGCCTAGCGGGAGAATACCCCTACAATGAGCAGTTCTTC. The full variable domain, completed using reference TRBV11-2 and TRBJ2-1, is EAGVAQSPRYKIIEKRQSVAFWCNPISGHATLYWYQQILGQGPKLLIQFQNNGVVDDSQLPKDRFSAERLKGVDSTLKIQPAKLEDSAVYLCASSLSLAGEYPYNEQFFGPGTRLTVL.

The gene calls are TRBV6-2 or TRBV6-3 and TRBJ2-6; no clear D gene. CDR1 is MNHEY and CDR2 is SVGEGT in the germline V gene. This CDR3 contains 15 residues. Trimming left V 10 bases short and J 3 bases short, with 16 bases between. CDR3 DNA sequence: TGTGCCACCTACCGGAGAGAAAGTGGGGCCAACGTCCTGACTTTC. It yields the protein CATYRRESGANVLTF.

Note on this clonotype: A read error is possible here, since a much larger clone lies one base away. The gene calls are TRBV18 and TRBJ1-1; D may be TRBD1 (5 bases). The CDR3 is made up of 13 amino acids. Germline assignment: CDR1 KGHSH and CDR2 LQKENI. Between the trimmed V and J ends, which lost 3 bases and 5 bases, there was a span of 10 bases. CDR3 sequence: CASSPDTGTEAFF. The CDR3 bases are TGTGCCAGCTCACCGGACACTGGGACTGAAGCTTTCTTT. The complete variable domain, with remaining parts taken from reference TRBV18 and TRBJ1-1, reads NAGVMQNPRHLVRRRGQEARLRCSPMKGHSHVYWYRQLPEEGLKFMVYLQKENIIDESGMPKERFSAEFPKEGPSILRIQQVVRGDSAAYFCASSPDTGTEAFFGQGTRLTVV.

This clonotype was counted only a few times. The chain combines TRBV27 with TRBJ2-7, with a tentative D call TRBD1 (6 bases). Germline CDR1 and CDR2: MNHEY and SMNVEV (reference sequence). V lost 4 bases and J 3 bases, leaving 22 bases between the germline ends. CDR3 size: 17 residues. This CDR3 is CASSSNPTGIPFYEQYF. CDR3 in DNA: TGTGCCAGCAGTTCCAACCCCACAGGGATTCCCTTCTACGAGCAGTACTTC.

This clonotype was seen more than once but under ten times. The rearrangement joins TRBV4-3 to TRBJ1-5, with D perhaps TRBD1 (6 bases). The V end lost 0 bases, the J end lost 6 bases, and 15 bases lay between the germline ends. The CDR3 spans 16 residues. Germline CDR1 and CDR2: LGHNA and YSLEER. The CDR3 here is CASSQDSTGGGQPQHF. Written as DNA, the CDR3 is TGCGCCAGCAGCCAAGACTCGACAGGTGGTGGTCAGCCCCAGCATTTT.

The J gene is TRBJ1-2, the V gene TRBV2; D gene unclear. The germline V gene has CDR1 SNHLY and CDR2 FYNNEI. The CDR3 consists of 13 residues. The germline V and J ends were trimmed by 3 bases and 4 bases, with 9 bases remaining between them. CDR3 protein: CASSDGSGYGYTF. CDR3 in DNA: TGTGCCAGCAGTGATGGGTCAGGCTATGGCTACACCTTC.

This sequence joins TRBV20-1 and TRBJ1-5; D remains ambiguous. Germline V gene sequence: CDR1 DFQATT, CDR2 SNEGSKA (reference sequence). Between the trimmed V and J ends, which lost 3 bases and 0 bases, there was a span of 12 bases. This CDR3 is 15 amino acids long. DNA for the CDR3: TGCAGTGCTAGTCTGAGCCGGGATAGCAATCAGCCCCAGCATTTT. It is translated as CSASLSRDSNQPQHF.

This clonotype showed up just a few times. The CDR3 region has the DNA TGCAGCGTTGTTTCAGGGTGGGGAGAGACCCAGTACTTC. Translated, it gives CSVVSGWGETQYF. The J gene is TRBJ2-5, the V gene TRBV29-1, with D maybe TRBD1 (5 bases). Between the trimmed V and J ends, which lost 4 bases and 4 bases, there was a span of 13 bases. The germline V gene has CDR1 SQVTM and CDR2 ANQGSEA. CDR3 length: 13 residues.

The genes are TRBV7-2 and TRBJ2-1; D may be TRBD2 (6 bases). The CDR3 is 15 residues long. Trimming stripped 5 bases from V and 5 bases from J, with 16 bases between. Per germline, CDR1 SGHTA and CDR2 FQGNSA. Here the CDR3 reads CASSPPGLANNEQFF. DNA for the CDR3: TGTGCCAGCAGCCCCCCGGGACTGGCGAACAATGAGCAGTTCTTC.